These 19 T cell receptor beta chains came from one sample sequenced in a study of CD8+CD57+ T cells in acquired aplastic anemia. Patients selected for sequencing had displayed CD8+CD57+ cell expansion by flow cytometry. Genomic DNA acted as the template from which TCR beta VDJ combination and CDR3 sequence profiling were carried out. TCRdb reprocessed the reads with MiXCR, giving one entry per CDR3 protein. Of around 430,000 distinct CDR3 sequences in the sample, roughly 34% are singletons; the top ten hold less than 1%. The sequencing input was sorted CD4+, CD8+, or CD8+CD57+ T cells (not recorded which) from PBMCs. The receptors were sampled from a human donor with aplastic anemia.

V is TRBV10-3 and J is TRBJ1-2; perhaps TRBD1 as D (5 bases). The CDR3 spans 14 residues. The V end lost 10 bases, the J end lost 9 bases, and 24 bases lay between the germline ends. Germline V gene sequence: CDR1 ENHRY, CDR2 SYGVKD. CDR3 sequence: CASSPARGLISYTF. CDR3 in DNA: TGTGCCAGCTCACCCGCCCGGGGACTGATAAGCTACACCTTC.

The chain links TRBV20-1 to TRBJ2-1; 11 bases are shared with TRBD2. The V and J ends lost 6 bases and 6 bases, in that order; junction bases with no gene match: 22. CDR1 is DFQATT and CDR2 is SNEGSKA in the germline V gene (reference sequence). CDR3 size: 19 residues. The chain's CDR3 is CSATAPGQTTSGSFNEQFF. The CDR3 DNA reads as TGCAGTGCAACCGCTCCGGGACAGACTACTAGCGGGAGTTTCAATGAGCAGTTCTTC.

Turning to this clonotype: A much larger clone is a single base away; this may be a read error. This chain links TRBV19 with TRBJ2-2; 7 bases fit TRBD2. V shed 6 bases and J 4 bases; nucleotides not matched to a gene: 8. This CDR3 comprises 15 residues. Germline CDR1 and CDR2: LNHDA and SQIVND (reference sequence). Here the CDR3 reads CASRAAGVSTGELFF. CDR3 DNA sequence: TGTGCCAGTAGAGCTGCGGGGGTTAGCACCGGGGAGCTGTTTTTT.

This clonotype was counted between two and nine times. J is TRBJ2-7 and V is TRBV7-2; weak D call: TRBD1 (5 bases). The CDR3 consists of 14 residues. In germline, CDR1 is SGHTA, CDR2 FQGNSA. V lost 1 base and J 4 bases, leaving 11 bases between the germline ends. The CDR3 DNA is TGTGCCAGCAGCTTAGTCAGGGTCGCATACGAGCAGTACTTC. This sequence encodes CASSLVRVAYEQYF.

The chain has TRBV11-1 and TRBJ2-6; a possible D gene is TRBD2 (6 bases). V was shortened by 3 bases and J by 1 base, with 19 bases between the two germline ends. Germline CDR1 reads SGHAT; CDR2 reads FQDESV (reference sequence). CDR3 length: 19 residues. The CDR3 loop is CASSLGRLSSVSGANVLTF. The CDR3 nucleotides read TGTGCCAGCAGCTTGGGGAGGCTATCATCGGTGTCTGGGGCCAACGTCCTGACTTTC.

V and J are TRBV13 and TRBJ2-7; tentatively, D is TRBD1 (6 bases). The CDR3 extends over 17 amino acids. CDR1 is PRHDT and CDR2 is FYEKMQ in the germline V gene (reference sequence). V shed 3 bases and J shed 6 bases, with 24 bases lying between them. CDR3 region: CASSLYPVGQGNSEQYF. The DNA of the CDR3 is TGTGCCAGCAGCTTGTATCCAGTAGGGCAGGGGAATAGCGAGCAGTACTTC.

The chain carries TRBV20-1 and TRBJ2-5; D possibly corresponds to TRBD2 (6 bases). The germline CDR1 and CDR2 sequences are DFQATT and SNEGSKA (reference sequence). Trimming took 3 bases from V and 3 from J, leaving 14 bases between them. CDR3 size: 14 residues. The CDR3 DNA is TGCAGTGCTAGTGTCGGGAGTGGAGAAGAGACCCAGTACTTC. This sequence encodes CSASVGSGEETQYF.

This clonotype showed up just once. The J gene is TRBJ1-2, the V gene TRBV9, with D perhaps TRBD1 (5 bases). This CDR3 region has 14 residues. V was cut by 5 bases and J by 4 bases, with 15 bases left in between. Per germline, CDR1 SGDLS and CDR2 YYNGEE. The chain's CDR3 is CASRQGEGPYGYTF. The CDR3 DNA sequence: TGTGCCAGCAGACAAGGGGAGGGGCCCTATGGCTACACCTTC.

This clonotype occurred many times. The rearrangement links TRBV20-1 to TRBJ2-5; D ambiguous. The CDR3 spans 11 residues. Germline CDR1 and CDR2: DFQATT and SNEGSKA (reference sequence). V was shortened by 6 bases and J by 10 bases, with 15 bases between the two germline ends. This CDR3 reads CSARWEGLQYF. The CDR3 DNA sequence: TGCAGTGCACGTTGGGAAGGGCTCCAGTACTTC.

The chain has TRBV6-1 and TRBJ2-5; 7 nucleotides line up with TRBD1. Trimming removed 5 bases from V and 1 base from J; junction bases left unmatched: 1. This CDR3 region has 13 residues. CDR1 and CDR2 (germline): MNHNS, SASEGT. The chain's CDR3 is CASSRQGQETQYF. As DNA, the CDR3 is TGTGCCAGCAGTCGACAGGGCCAAGAGACCCAGTACTTC.

The chain links TRBV20-1 to TRBJ1-4; the D is unclear. The germline V and J ends were trimmed by 7 bases and 8 bases, with 17 bases remaining between them. Germline lookup yields CDR1 DFQATT and CDR2 SNEGSKA (reference sequence). The CDR3 runs 13 residues. The CDR3 sequence is CSVQNNQPEKLFF. The CDR3 DNA is TGCAGTGTCCAAAACAACCAGCCGGAAAAACTGTTTTTT.

This rearrangement joins TRBV20-1 to TRBJ2-1; a weak D match, TRBD2 (5 bases). The CDR3 totals 14 residues. Deletions cut 3 bases from V and 7 bases from J, with 16 bases between. Germline CDR1 reads DFQATT; CDR2 reads SNEGSKA (reference sequence). CDR3 sequence reads: CSASGSGVGNEQFF. As DNA, the CDR3 is TGCAGTGCTAGTGGGTCCGGGGTAGGGAATGAGCAGTTCTTC.

This chain connects TRBV7-2 to TRBJ2-1; 10 positions match TRBD2. Per the germline V gene, CDR1 is SGHTA and CDR2 is FQGNSA. The CDR3 has 17 amino acids. With V trimmed by 2 bases and J by 9 bases, 13 bases remained unmatched. The CDR3 nucleotides read TGTGCCAGCAGCTTATCGCCAGCGGGAGGGCCAAGAGGTGAGCAGTTCTTC. Translated, it gives CASSLSPAGGPRGEQFF.

In the case of this clonotype: The junction and the germline gene differ at one end; a read error may be behind it. The V and J genes are TRBV19 and TRBJ1-6; no definite D call. This CDR3 region has 18 residues. Germline V lookup: CDR1 LNHDA, CDR2 SQIVND (reference sequence). CDR3 coding DNA: TGTGCCAGTGGTATAGAGACTGCTCAGAGCTCCTATAATTCACCCCTCCACTTT. Translated: CASGIETAQSSYNSPLHF.

A note on this clonotype: A read error may be the cause here, since a much bigger clone is one base away. The chain carries TRBV20-1 and TRBJ1-2; D is ambiguous. The CDR3 loop spans 14 amino acids. The V end lost 1 base, the J end lost 4 bases, and 13 bases lay between the germline ends. The germline gives CDR1 DFQATT, CDR2 SNEGSKA (reference sequence). The CDR3 bases are TGCAGTGCTAGAGGTCTTAACAGCCTCTATGGCTACACCTTC. This gives the protein CSARGLNSLYGYTF.

The rearrangement links TRBV24-1 to TRBJ1-1; weak D call: TRBD1 (5 bases). V was pared by 5 bases and J by 5 bases, with 11 bases between. From germline, CDR1 is KGHDR and CDR2 SFDVKD. CDR3 length: 13 residues. The CDR3 coding sequence is TGTGCCACCAGTGGAAGACCAGGGACTGAAGCTTTCTTT. Protein sequence: CATSGRPGTEAFF.

This clonotype was seen many times. The V gene is TRBV7-9, the J gene TRBJ1-2; no definite D call. The V gene's germline CDR1 is SEHNR and CDR2 FQNEAQ (reference sequence). V lost 7 bases and J lost 6, with 15 bases in between. This CDR3 comprises 13 residues. The CDR3 DNA follows: TGTGCCAGCACCCTAAACGGGTTCGATGGCTACACCTTC. This translates into CASTLNGFDGYTF.

V and J are TRBV5-1 and TRBJ1-3, with D possibly TRBD1 on 6 matching bases. Germline assignment: CDR1 SGHRS and CDR2 YFSETQ. The CDR3 covers 14 residues. V lost 2 bases, J lost 3 bases, and 9 bases lay in between. Written as DNA, the CDR3 is TGCGCCAGCAGCTTACAGGGAGATGGAAACACCATATATTTT. It encodes CASSLQGDGNTIYF.

In the case of this clonotype: A much larger clone lies one base from this, so it may be a read error. The CDR3 DNA sequence: TGTGCCAGTAGTATTACGGTACAAGAGACCCAGTACTTC. Its translation: CASSITVQETQYF. The rearrangement joins TRBV19 to TRBJ2-5; D not resolved. Germline V gives CDR1 LNHDA, CDR2 SQIVND (reference sequence). The CDR3 has 13 residues. V lost 3 bases, J lost 2 bases, and 7 bases lay in between.